A selection of T cell receptor beta chains follows, all from one sample in a study of T cell responses to AZD1222 COVID-19 vaccine. Profiled with immunoSEQ multiplex PCR; TCRdb holds only in-frame clones, not every one. The sample has roughly 120,000 clones; around 90% are singletons. Specimen: peripheral blood, collected on day 0 of AZD1222 vaccination. These receptors originate from an adult in good health. The CDR3 runs from the conserved cysteine through the conserved F or W. A D gene is named only where the DNA matches it firmly. Clone size is given for some rows only: seen once, a few or many times, or a class if the clone is expanded.

j_gene,abundance,v_gene,d_gene,CDR3nt,CDR3aa
TRBJ1-1,-,TRBV15,-,TGTGCCACCAGTAAAGAAAAGGGTGGGTACACTGAAGCTTTCTTT,CATSKEKGGYTEAFF
TRBJ1-2,-,TRBV5-1,-,TGCGCCAGCAGCCTATCCCGGGGTCCCCTTAACTATGGCTACACCTTC,CASSLSRGPLNYGYTF
TRBJ1-3,-,TRBV7-2,TRBD1,TGTGCCAGCAGCTCGCCGTTAAGGGACAGGGGAAACACCATATATTTT,CASSSPLRDRGNTIYF
TRBJ1-1,-,TRBV30,-,TGTGCCTGGATGGGGCGGGACCGAGGTAAGGAGAACACTGAAGCTTTCTTT,CAWMGRDRGKENTEAFF
TRBJ1-1,-,TRBV5-4,-,TGTGCCAGCAGCGGGAGAGCGGGGGTTAACACTGAAGCTTTCTTT,CASSGRAGVNTEAFF
TRBJ2-7,-,TRBV24-1,-,TGTGCCACCAGTGACCCTGTGGGGTCCTCCGAGCAGTACTTC,CATSDPVGSSEQYF
TRBJ2-5,-,TRBV5-1,-,TGCGCCAGCAGAGGTGCAGGGTTGCGCCAAGAGACCCAGTACTTC,CASRGAGLRQETQYF
TRBJ1-4,once,TRBV28,-,TGTGCCAGCAGTACCGGGACGGCGCTTGAAAAACTGTTTTTT,CASSTGTALEKLFF
TRBJ2-7,-,TRBV5-1,TRBD2,TGCGCCAGCAGCTTGGTAGCGGGGGGCTCCTACGAGCAGTACTTC,CASSLVAGGSYEQYF
TRBJ2-1,-,TRBV13,-,TGTGCCAGCGTAGTGGGCTTAAGCTCCTACAATGAGCAGTTCTTC,CASVVGLSSYNEQFF
TRBJ2-7,-,TRBV15,TRBD2,TGTGCCACCAGCAGAGAGGGACTAGCGGATACCTACGAGCAGTACTTC,CATSREGLADTYEQYF
TRBJ1-1,-,TRBV19,TRBD1,TGTGCCAGTAGTACCTGGACAGGTTGGCAGGGCACTGAAGCTTTCTTT,CASSTWTGWQGTEAFF
TRBJ1-4,-,TRBV28,-,TGTGCCAGCAGTTTAGGACAGTCCAATGAAAAACTGTTTTTT,CASSLGQSNEKLFF